The 31 T cell receptor beta chains given below trace back to one sample, sequenced in a study of cytomegalovirus exposure and HLA in healthy donors. Primers included in the PCR were 60 Vbeta and 13 Jbeta primers. Only in-frame clones appear in the TCRdb table, and some are missing; sequencing was by immunoSEQ multiplex PCR. The sample lists under 300,000 clones, 80% to 85% seen once, with around 8.3% in the top ten. Sequencing was performed on PBMCs. The receptors here all came from an older woman in good health and CMV-seropositive.

The chain combines TRBV29-1 with TRBJ2-7; D may be TRBD2 (5 bases). The V end lost 4 bases, the J end lost 0 bases, and 7 bases lay between the germline ends. From germline, CDR1 is SQVTM and CDR2 ANQGSEA. The CDR3 runs 12 residues. The CDR3 protein is CSVVGNSYEQYF. As DNA, the CDR3 is TGCAGCGTTGTCGGGAACTCCTACGAGCAGTACTTC.

The chain uses TRBV25-1 and TRBJ2-1; 9 nucleotides line up with TRBD2. Germline V gene sequence: CDR1 MGHDK, CDR2 SYGVNS. V trimming: 3 bases; J trimming: 1 base; junction bases outside the gene matches: 4. CDR3 length equals 16 residues. CDR3 loop: CASSDTSGSSYNEQFF. The CDR3 DNA follows: TGTGCCAGCAGTGATACTAGCGGGTCATCCTACAATGAGCAGTTCTTC.

This chain links TRBV21-1 with TRBJ2-3; TRBD2 is taken as the D call from the table, unchecked against the DNA. TRBV21-1 is a recognized pseudogene. There are 17 residues in the CDR3. CDR3 DNA sequence: TGTGCCAGAAGAGACCGCGGGAGACTAGCGGGTAGGGATACGCAGTATTTT. It specifies CARRDRGRLAGRDTQYF.

The chain combines TRBV5-1 with TRBJ1-4, with 9 bases identical to TRBD1. V lost 2 bases, J lost 7 bases, and 6 bases stayed unmatched. The CDR3 has 15 amino acids. Per the germline V gene, CDR1 is SGHRS and CDR2 is YFSETQ. For the CDR3, the DNA is TGCGCCAGCAGCTTACGGACAGGGGCGAGTGAAAAACTGTTTTTT. Amino acid sequence: CASSLRTGASEKLFF.

This clone was recorded only once. The chain combines TRBV29-1 with TRBJ1-4; D not resolved. Trimming stripped 4 bases from V and 6 bases from J, with 6 bases between. There are 11 residues in the CDR3. Germline CDR1 SQVTM, CDR2 ANQGSEA. CDR3 loop: CSVARDEKLFF. The DNA of the CDR3 is TGCAGCGTTGCTCGGGATGAAAAACTGTTTTTT.

This clone was observed once. The gene calls are TRBV4-2 and TRBJ1-2, with 8 bases aligning to TRBD1. V lost 1 base and J lost 7; bases outside the gene matches: 11. CDR3 size: 16 residues. CDR1 and CDR2 (germline): LGHNA, YNFKEQ. CDR3 coding DNA: TGTGCCAGCAGCCAAGGGTTAGGACAGGGAGTCCTTGGCTACACCTTC. This translates into CASSQGLGQGVLGYTF.

The CDR3 loop is CASSPFGGANRPYGYTF. The CDR3 DNA reads as TGCGCCAGCAGCCCCTTCGGGGGAGCGAATCGGCCCTATGGCTACACCTTC. The V call is TRBV4-1, the J call TRBJ1-2, with D possibly matching TRBD1 (5 bases). Germline loops: CDR1 MGHRA, CDR2 YSYEKL. Trimming cost V 4 bases and J 4 bases, with 22 bases left between them. This CDR3 has 17 amino acids.

The chain uses TRBV5-4 and TRBJ2-6; maybe TRBD1 (5 bases). The CDR3 length is 15 residues. The V and J ends lost 4 bases and 4 bases respectively, with 12 bases between them. Germline assignment: CDR1 SGHNT and CDR2 YYREEE (reference sequence). CDR3 sequence reads: CASSTGQRGANVLTF. Written as DNA, the CDR3 is TGTGCCAGCAGCACCGGACAACGAGGGGCCAACGTCCTGACTTTC.

V and J are TRBV28 and TRBJ2-2, with 7 bases aligning to TRBD1. Germline V CDR1 and CDR2: MDHEN, SYDVKM. There are 16 residues in the CDR3. V shed 4 bases and J 0 bases; nucleotides not matched to a gene: 5. CDR3 bases: TGTGCCAGCAGTTCCCGGCAGGGGGCGAACACCGGGGAGCTGTTTTTT. The encoded protein is CASSSRQGANTGELFF.

The chain has TRBV28 and TRBJ2-7; 8 bases agree with TRBD1. The CDR3 spans 16 residues. Germline CDR1 is MDHEN and CDR2 is SYDVKM. The V segment lost 4 bases and the J segment 6 bases; nucleotides outside the gene matches: 14. CDR3 sequence (DNA): TGTGCCAGCAGTTCCCTGACAGGGGTGATAGTCATCGAGCAGTACTTC. This codes for CASSSLTGVIVIEQYF.

The chain couples TRBV6-5 to TRBJ2-3; weak D call: TRBD2 (6 bases). V dropped 7 bases and J dropped 2 bases, with 13 bases sitting between them. This CDR3 contains 14 residues. CDR1 and CDR2 from the germline V gene are MNHEY and SVGAGI. The CDR3, as DNA: TGTGCCAGCACCAAGACTAGTCACACAGATACGCAGTATTTT. It is translated as CASTKTSHTDTQYF.

The chain joins TRBV15 to TRBJ2-3, with TRBD2 matching 9 bases. Germline CDR1 LNHNV, CDR2 YYDKDF (reference sequence). The CDR3 extends over 18 amino acids. With V trimmed by 2 bases and J by 3 bases, 12 bases remained unmatched. The DNA of the CDR3 is TGTGCCACCAGCAGAACGCCGCGTGCTAGCGGGAATACAGATACGCAGTATTTT. This gives the protein CATSRTPRASGNTDTQYF.

The rearrangement joins TRBV18 to TRBJ1-2, with TRBD1 identical over 11 bases. The CDR3 loop spans 17 amino acids. With V trimmed by 6 bases and J by 4 bases, 13 bases remained unmatched. Germline CDR1 and CDR2: KGHSH and LQKENI. The CDR3 sequence: CASSPTGGQGAFYGYTF. The CDR3, as DNA: TGTGCCAGCTCCCCTACCGGAGGACAGGGGGCGTTCTATGGCTACACCTTC.

This clone turned up a few times. The V and J genes are TRBV11-3 and TRBJ2-5; tentatively, D is TRBD1 (6 bases). The CDR3 has 15 residues. The V gene's germline CDR1 is SGHNT and CDR2 YENEEA. With 1 base removed from V and 1 base from J, the gap between germline ends came to 10 bases. The DNA of the CDR3 is TGTGCCAGCAGCTTAGGGGCAGGGGCCCAAGAGACCCAGTACTTC. Translated: CASSLGAGAQETQYF.

In its sample, this clone was seen once. The junction departs from the called germline gene at one end, perhaps through a read error. The CDR3 region has the DNA TGTTCCAGCAGCCTTCCCCGAGGCGAGCAGTACTTC. It specifies CSSSLPRGEQYF. The chain employs TRBV7-9 and TRBJ2-7; D ambiguous. The CDR3 covers 12 residues. CDR1 and CDR2 from the germline V gene are SEHNR and FQNEAQ (reference sequence).

The rearrangement joins TRBV5-4 to TRBJ2-7; 9 nucleotides agree with TRBD1. Trimming cost V 5 bases and J 7 bases; bases outside gene matches: 13. The CDR3 loop spans 15 amino acids. The germline CDR1 and CDR2 sequences are SGHNT and YYREEE (reference sequence). The CDR3, as DNA: TGTGCCAGCAGGCGAAGGGGACAGGGAATTGATGAGCAGTACTTC. As protein: CASRRRGQGIDEQYF. Looking up the rest from reference TRBV5-4 and TRBJ2-7 gives the full variable domain: ETGVTQSPTHLIKTRGQQVTLRCSSQSGHNTVSWYQQALGQGPQFIFQYYREEENGRGNFPPRFSGLQFPNYSSELNVNALELDDSALYLCASRRRGQGIDEQYFGPGTRLTVT.

J is TRBJ1-1 and V is TRBV6-6; D gene ambiguous. With 5 bases removed from V and 4 bases from J, the gap between germline ends came to 14 bases. Germline V gene lookup returns CDR1 MNHNY and CDR2 SVGAGI (reference sequence). The CDR3 spans 14 residues. As DNA, the CDR3 is TGTGCCAGCAGTGCCGTTGGAGAGTCCACTGAAGCTTTCTTT. It is translated as CASSAVGESTEAFF.

The V and J genes are TRBV18 and TRBJ1-1, with 10 bases lining up with TRBD1. Trimming cost V 1 base and J 0 bases; bases outside gene matches: 8. Germline V gives CDR1 KGHSH, CDR2 LQKENI. The CDR3 runs to 18 residues. The CDR3 DNA reads TGTGCCAGCTCACCACTTACCGGGACAGGGGATCTGAACACTGAAGCTTTCTTT. It yields the protein CASSPLTGTGDLNTEAFF.

The rearrangement uses TRBV11-2 and TRBJ2-2; 7 nucleotides agree with TRBD2. This CDR3 is 16 amino acids long. Germline V gene lookup returns CDR1 SGHAT and CDR2 FQNNGV. Trimming at V came to 5 bases and at J to 6 bases, leaving 12 bases not matched to a gene. The CDR3: CASSPWRDYRSGELFF. The CDR3 coding sequence is TGTGCCAGCAGCCCCTGGCGGGACTATAGATCCGGGGAGCTGTTTTTT.

In the case of this clone: At one end the junction does not follow the germline gene, possibly because of a read error. The chain links TRBV7-9 to TRBJ2-3, with 10 nucleotides matching TRBD2. Germline V gene sequence: CDR1 SEHNR, CDR2 FQNEAQ (reference sequence). CDR3 length: 15 residues. The CDR3 DNA follows: TGTTCCAGCAGCTTGACTAGCGGGTTTGGGGATACGCAGTATTTT. It translates to CSSSLTSGFGDTQYF.

The J gene is TRBJ2-7, the V gene TRBV29-1; tentative D call: TRBD1 (5 bases). The CDR3 consists of 12 residues. V was trimmed by 5 bases and J by 0 bases, leaving 8 bases between them. Germline V gives CDR1 SQVTM, CDR2 ANQGSEA. CDR3 region: CSVQGHSYEQYF. CDR3 in DNA: TGCAGCGTTCAGGGCCACTCCTACGAGCAGTACTTC.

This clone came up a few times. This rearrangement joins TRBV11-2 to TRBJ2-7; D unclear. Germline lookup yields CDR1 SGHAT and CDR2 FQNNGV. The V gene lost 4 bases and the J gene lost 0 bases, with 13 bases spanning the gap. CDR3 size: 15 residues. The CDR3 DNA reads as TGTGCCAGCAGCTCCCTCTGGAGATTCTCCTACGAGCAGTACTTC. As protein: CASSSLWRFSYEQYF.

A few counts support this clone. The chain employs TRBV18 and TRBJ1-2, with 7 bases fitting TRBD1. The CDR3 has 16 amino acids. Germline values: CDR1 KGHSH, CDR2 LQKENI. J gave up 3 bases and V 0 bases, and 7 bases lay outside the gene matches. The CDR3 nucleotides read TGTGCCAGCTCACCACCGTTAAACAGGGGTGACTATGGCTACACCTTC. It yields the protein CASSPPLNRGDYGYTF. Drawing the rest from reference TRBV18 and TRBJ1-2, the complete variable domain is NAGVMQNPRHLVRRRGQEARLRCSPMKGHSHVYWYRQLPEEGLKFMVYLQKENIIDESGMPKERFSAEFPKEGPSILRIQQVVRGDSAAYFCASSPPLNRGDYGYTFGSGTRLTVV.

This clone was observed a handful of times. The V call is TRBV10-1, the J call TRBJ2-3; D not resolved. Germline V gene lookup returns CDR1 WNHNN and CDR2 SYGVQD (reference sequence). The CDR3 is 12 residues long. Trimming took 2 bases from V and 5 from J, leaving 5 bases between them. For the CDR3, the DNA is TGCGCCAGCAGTGAGAAACTAGATACGCAGTATTTT. Translating gives CASSEKLDTQYF.

This clone showed up just once. The chain carries TRBV9 and TRBJ2-2; 10 nucleotides agree with TRBD1. Looked up from germline, CDR1 is SGDLS and CDR2 is YYNGEE. The CDR3 runs to 16 residues. V shed 5 bases and J 5 bases; nucleotides not matched to a gene: 9. This CDR3 is CASRPGTGVGTGELFF. DNA of the CDR3: TGTGCCAGCAGGCCCGGGACAGGGGTGGGAACCGGGGAGCTGTTTTTT.

The chain combines TRBV12-5 with TRBJ2-1; D unclear. Trimming pared 7 bases from V and 7 bases from J, leaving 11 bases between. The CDR3 runs 12 residues. Germline assignment: CDR1 LGHNT and CDR2 FRNRAP. DNA for the CDR3: TGTGCTAGTGCGGTCAAGCCGAATGAGCAGTTCTTC. Translation gives CASAVKPNEQFF.

The chain links TRBV4-1 to TRBJ1-3; 10 bases fit TRBD1. With 0 bases clipped from V and 0 bases from J, the junction kept 5 bases outside the gene matches. Germline CDR1 MGHRA, CDR2 YSYEKL. The CDR3 extends over 18 amino acids. CDR3 sequence: CASSQEGGQGSSGNTIYF. CDR3 DNA sequence: TGCGCCAGCAGCCAAGAGGGGGGACAGGGGAGCTCTGGAAACACCATATATTTT.

This chain joins TRBV12-5 and TRBJ2-3, with D perhaps matching TRBD1 (6 bases). Germline CDR1 and CDR2: LGHNT and FRNRAP. The CDR3 covers 17 residues. V was clipped by 0 bases and J by 2 bases, with 15 bases between them. CDR3 DNA sequence: TGTGCTAGTGGTTTGGTAATAACAGGGACCGTCACAGATACGCAGTATTTT. It encodes CASGLVITGTVTDTQYF. Using reference TRBV12-5 and TRBJ2-3 for the parts outside the CDR3, the full variable domain is DARVTQTPRHKVTEMGQEVTMRCQPILGHNTVFWYRQTMMQGLELLAYFRNRAPLDDSGMPKDRFSAEMPDATLATLKIQPSEPRDSAVYFCASGLVITGTVTDTQYFGPGTRLTVL.

This chain connects TRBV11-3 to TRBJ1-3; TRBD1 matches at 8 bases. CDR3 length: 16 amino acids. V shed 5 bases and J 4 bases; nucleotides not matched to a gene: 10. CDR1 and CDR2 (germline): SGHNT, YENEEA. The chain's CDR3 is CASSAGTGGPGNTIYF. The DNA for the CDR3 is TGTGCCAGCAGCGCCGGGACAGGAGGTCCCGGAAACACCATATATTTT.

This chain's CDR3 is CASSDRFHEQFF. The CDR3 nucleotides are TGTGCCAGCAGTGACAGGTTCCATGAGCAGTTCTTC. V is TRBV6-5 and J is TRBJ2-1; weak D call: TRBD1 (6 bases). CDR1 is MNHEY, CDR2 SVGAGI, per germline. The CDR3 sequence is 12 residues long. V dropped 5 bases and J dropped 8 bases, with 10 bases sitting between them.

V and J are TRBV9 and TRBJ2-6, with TRBD1 identical over 12 bases. The CDR3 runs 17 residues. With V trimmed by 5 bases and J by 7 bases, 10 bases remained unmatched. Germline lookup yields CDR1 SGDLS and CDR2 YYNGEE. The CDR3 loop reads CASSQGQGAVGANVLTF. The CDR3 DNA sequence: TGTGCCAGCAGTCAGGGACAGGGGGCGGTGGGAGCCAACGTCCTGACTTTC.